A single sample is the source of the 9 T cell receptor beta chains below, sequenced in a study of blood T cell repertoires in COVID-19. The data were produced by immunoSEQ multiplex PCR, yet TCRdb's version contains in-frame clones alone and is incomplete. This sample has 200,000 to 250,000 clones, with around 86% found just once. The sample consisted of peripheral blood. Receptor source: a human donor in a cohort sampled during active COVID-19.

This clone has only a few counts. The chain carries TRBV3-1 (or the pseudogene TRBV3-2) and TRBJ1-2, with 9 bases lining up with TRBD1. The CDR3 is 13 amino acids. After removal of 3 bases from V and 8 bases from J, the junction contained 4 bases not matched to a gene. Germline-derived CDR1 and CDR2 are LGHDT and YNNKEL (reference sequence). In nucleotides, the CDR3 is TGTGCCAGCAGCCAGCGGACAGGGGACGGCTACACCTTC. Encoded protein: CASSQRTGDGYTF.

This sequence joins TRBV28 and TRBJ1-1, with D possibly matching TRBD1 (5 bases). Germline lookup yields CDR1 MDHEN and CDR2 SYDVKM. Between the trimmed V and J ends, which lost 6 bases and 2 bases, there was a span of 10 bases. This CDR3 is 13 amino acids long. CDR3: CASRPTVNTEAFF. In nucleotides, the CDR3 is TGTGCCAGCAGACCGACAGTAAACACTGAAGCTTTCTTT.

This clone was recorded only once. This chain uses TRBV19 with TRBJ2-7; weak D call: TRBD2 (5 bases). V gave up 4 bases and J gave up 0 bases, with 16 bases separating them. This CDR3 region has 16 residues. Looked up from germline, CDR1 is LNHDA and CDR2 is SQIVND (reference sequence). The CDR3 protein is CASSTATRSYSYEQYF. The CDR3 DNA reads TGTGCCAGTAGTACCGCAACTAGGTCTTACTCCTACGAGCAGTACTTC.

There are a few counts of this clone. CDR3 in amino acids: CASSVQWAEKLFF. The CDR3 region has the DNA TGTGCCAGCAGTGTACAGTGGGCTGAAAAACTGTTTTTT. The chain recombines TRBV2 with TRBJ1-4; D is ambiguous. The germline V and J ends were trimmed by 4 bases and 7 bases, with 10 bases remaining between them. There are 13 residues in the CDR3. In germline, CDR1 is SNHLY, CDR2 FYNNEI.

J is TRBJ2-7 and V is TRBV30; D is unresolved. The germline V gene has CDR1 GTSNPN and CDR2 SVGIG (reference sequence). Trimming took off 2 bases at V and 4 bases at J, with 6 bases between the two ends. The CDR3 consists of 11 residues. In DNA form, the CDR3 reads TGTGCCTGGAGTTTCTCTTACGAGCAGTACTTC. Its protein product is CAWSFSYEQYF.

The CDR3 DNA reads as TGTGCCAGCATGACCGAAGCGGGAGCACCCTACGAGCAGTACTTC. Translating gives CASMTEAGAPYEQYF. This chain connects TRBV6-5 to TRBJ2-7; TRBD2 agrees at 8 bases. CDR3 size: 15 residues. CDR1 is MNHEY and CDR2 is SVGAGI in the germline V gene. V shed 7 bases, J shed 2 bases, and the junction held 10 bases outside the gene matches.

This clone was observed a handful of times. The chain couples TRBV2 to TRBJ2-1, with 9 bases matching TRBD2. Germline CDR1 reads SNHLY; CDR2 reads FYNNEI. Trimming took 2 bases from V and 9 from J; bases not matched to a gene: 8. The CDR3 runs to 15 residues. Written as DNA, the CDR3 is TGTGCCAGCAGTGAATTAGCGGGAGCGTCCGTTGAGCAGTTCTTC. It specifies CASSELAGASVEQFF.

The chain is built from TRBV28 and TRBJ1-4, with D perhaps matching TRBD1 (5 bases). This CDR3 has 15 residues. Deletions cut 6 bases from V and 3 bases from J, with 14 bases between. Germline V gene sequence: CDR1 MDHEN, CDR2 SYDVKM. The CDR3 here is CASSHGWGSNEKLFF. For the CDR3, the DNA is TGTGCCAGCAGCCACGGTTGGGGCTCTAATGAAAAACTGTTTTTT.

The chain has TRBV5-1 and TRBJ1-2; 7 positions agree with TRBD1. Germline CDR1 is SGHRS and CDR2 is YFSETQ. The CDR3 length is 15 residues. With 0 bases clipped from V and 8 bases from J, the junction kept 10 bases outside the gene matches. CDR3 sequence: CASSLGQGEIEGYTF. CDR3 nucleotide sequence: TGCGCCAGCAGCTTGGGACAGGGTGAGATCGAAGGCTACACCTTC.